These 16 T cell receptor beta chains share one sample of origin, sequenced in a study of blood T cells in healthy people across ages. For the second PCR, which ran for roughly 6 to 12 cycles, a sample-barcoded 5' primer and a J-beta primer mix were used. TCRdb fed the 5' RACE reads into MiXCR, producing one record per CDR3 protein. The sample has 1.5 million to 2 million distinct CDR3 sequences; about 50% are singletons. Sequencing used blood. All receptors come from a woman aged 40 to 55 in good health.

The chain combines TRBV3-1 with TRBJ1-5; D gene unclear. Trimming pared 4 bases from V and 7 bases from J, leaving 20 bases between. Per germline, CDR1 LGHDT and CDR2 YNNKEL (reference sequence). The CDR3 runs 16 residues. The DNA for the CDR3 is TGTGCCAGCAGCCCCTCTGCCTCCGGGATGGGGCAGCCCCAGCATTTT. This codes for CASSPSASGMGQPQHF.

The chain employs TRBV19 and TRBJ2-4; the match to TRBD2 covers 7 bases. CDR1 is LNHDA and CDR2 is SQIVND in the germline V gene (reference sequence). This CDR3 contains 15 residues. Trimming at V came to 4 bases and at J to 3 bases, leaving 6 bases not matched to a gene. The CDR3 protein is CASSTWTSGKNIQYF. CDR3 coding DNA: TGTGCCAGTAGTACCTGGACTAGTGGCAAAAACATTCAGTACTTC.

The CDR3 is CASSSGTSVQETQYF. The CDR3 bases are TGTGCCAGCAGCTCAGGGACTAGCGTACAAGAGACCCAGTACTTC. The genes are TRBV7-2 and TRBJ2-5; TRBD2 matches at 10 bases. V shed 4 bases and J 2 bases; nucleotides not matched to a gene: 4. The CDR3 loop spans 15 amino acids. Germline V lookup: CDR1 SGHTA, CDR2 FQGNSA.

The CDR3 reads CASRRQGEAYEQYF. The CDR3 nucleotides read TGTGCCAGCAGAAGACAGGGTGAAGCCTACGAGCAGTACTTC. The chain recombines TRBV2 with TRBJ2-7, with 7 bases matching TRBD1. This CDR3 is 14 amino acids long. V dropped 6 bases and J dropped 2; count of bases not matched to a gene: 7. From germline, CDR1 is SNHLY and CDR2 FYNNEI.

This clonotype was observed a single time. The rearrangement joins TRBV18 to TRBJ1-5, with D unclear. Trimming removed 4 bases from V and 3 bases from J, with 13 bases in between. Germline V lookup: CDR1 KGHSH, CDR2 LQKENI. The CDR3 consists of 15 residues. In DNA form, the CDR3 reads TGTGCCAGCTCACTAGCCGGGGTCCTCAATCAGCCCCAGCATTTT. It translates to CASSLAGVLNQPQHF.

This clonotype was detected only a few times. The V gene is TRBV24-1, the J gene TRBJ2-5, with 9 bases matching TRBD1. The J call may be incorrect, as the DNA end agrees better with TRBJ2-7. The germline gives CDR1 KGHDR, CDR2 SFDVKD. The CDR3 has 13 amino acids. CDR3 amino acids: CATNPGTGYEQYF. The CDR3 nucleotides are TGTGCCACGAACCCCGGGACAGGGTACGAGCAGTACTTC.

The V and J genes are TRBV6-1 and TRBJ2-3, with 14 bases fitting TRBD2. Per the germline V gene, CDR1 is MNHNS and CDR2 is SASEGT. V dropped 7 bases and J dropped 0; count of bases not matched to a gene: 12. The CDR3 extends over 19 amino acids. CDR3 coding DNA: TGTGCCAGCACCCTATTAGGGGGGACTAGCGGGGGAAGCACAGATACGCAGTATTTT. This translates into CASTLLGGTSGGSTDTQYF.

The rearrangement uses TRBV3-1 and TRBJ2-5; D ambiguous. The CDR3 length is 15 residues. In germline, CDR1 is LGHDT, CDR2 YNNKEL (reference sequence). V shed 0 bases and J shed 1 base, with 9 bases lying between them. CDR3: CASSQDFWIQETQYF. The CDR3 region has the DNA TGTGCCAGCAGCCAAGATTTCTGGATCCAAGAGACCCAGTACTTC.

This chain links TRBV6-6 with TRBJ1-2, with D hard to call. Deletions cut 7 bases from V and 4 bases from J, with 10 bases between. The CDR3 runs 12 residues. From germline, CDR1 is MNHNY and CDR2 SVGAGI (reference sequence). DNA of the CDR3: TGTGCCAGCACCGGACTCTCCTATGGCTACACCTTC. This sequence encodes CASTGLSYGYTF.

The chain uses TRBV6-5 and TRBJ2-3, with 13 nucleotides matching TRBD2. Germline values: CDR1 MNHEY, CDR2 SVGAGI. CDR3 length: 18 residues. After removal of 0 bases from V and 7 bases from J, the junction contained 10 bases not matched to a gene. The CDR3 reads CASSYSAGLAGAGYTQYF. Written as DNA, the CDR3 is TGTGCCAGCAGTTACTCTGCCGGACTAGCGGGGGCCGGGTATACGCAGTATTTT.

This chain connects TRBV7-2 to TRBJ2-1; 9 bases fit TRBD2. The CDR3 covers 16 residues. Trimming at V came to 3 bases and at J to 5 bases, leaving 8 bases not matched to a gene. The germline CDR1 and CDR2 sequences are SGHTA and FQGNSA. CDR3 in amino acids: CASSFTGTSFHNEQFF. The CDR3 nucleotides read TGTGCCAGCAGCTTCACCGGGACTAGCTTCCACAATGAGCAGTTCTTC.

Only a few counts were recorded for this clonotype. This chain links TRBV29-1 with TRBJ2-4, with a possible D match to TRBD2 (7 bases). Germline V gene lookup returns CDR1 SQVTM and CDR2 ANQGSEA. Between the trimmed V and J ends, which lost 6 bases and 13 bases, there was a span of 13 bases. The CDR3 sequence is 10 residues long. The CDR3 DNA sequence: TGCAGCGTACAGGGAGGGATCCAGTACTTC. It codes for CSVQGGIQYF.

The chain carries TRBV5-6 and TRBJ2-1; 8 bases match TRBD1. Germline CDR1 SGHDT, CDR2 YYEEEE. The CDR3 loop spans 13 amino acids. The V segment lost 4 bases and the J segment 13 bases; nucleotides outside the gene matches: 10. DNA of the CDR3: TGTGCCAGCAGCACGGACAGGGCGGAGACCCAGTTCTTC. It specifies CASSTDRAETQFF.

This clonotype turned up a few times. This chain's CDR3 is CASSLLTRYNEQFF. The CDR3 DNA is TGTGCCAGCAGCTTACTGACCCGTTACAATGAGCAGTTCTTC. The chain employs TRBV7-9 and TRBJ2-1; D gene uncertain. This CDR3 region has 14 residues. CDR1 is SEHNR, CDR2 FQNEAQ, per germline (reference sequence). The V end was cut by 2 bases, the J end by 4 bases, with 9 bases between. The whole variable domain, filled in from reference TRBV7-9 and TRBJ2-1, reads DTGVSQNPRHKITKRGQNVTFRCDPISEHNRLYWYRQTLGQGPEFLTYFQNEAQLEKSRLLSDRFSAERPKGSFSTLEIQRTEQGDSAMYLCASSLLTRYNEQFFGPGTRLTVL.

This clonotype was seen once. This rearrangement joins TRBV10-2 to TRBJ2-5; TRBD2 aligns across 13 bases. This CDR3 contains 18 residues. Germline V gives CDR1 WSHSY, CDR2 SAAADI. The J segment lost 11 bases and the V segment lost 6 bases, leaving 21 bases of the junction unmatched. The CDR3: CASSLLPPTSGGSNEQYF. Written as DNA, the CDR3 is TGCGCCAGCAGCCTTCTACCTCCGACTAGCGGGGGGAGCAATGAGCAGTACTTC.

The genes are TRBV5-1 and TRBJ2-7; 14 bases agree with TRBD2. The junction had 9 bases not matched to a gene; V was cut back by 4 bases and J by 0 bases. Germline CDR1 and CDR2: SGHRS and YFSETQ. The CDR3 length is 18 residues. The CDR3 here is CASSPKTSGGASSYEQYF. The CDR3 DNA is TGCGCCAGCAGCCCCAAGACTAGCGGGGGGGCCTCCTCCTACGAGCAGTACTTC.